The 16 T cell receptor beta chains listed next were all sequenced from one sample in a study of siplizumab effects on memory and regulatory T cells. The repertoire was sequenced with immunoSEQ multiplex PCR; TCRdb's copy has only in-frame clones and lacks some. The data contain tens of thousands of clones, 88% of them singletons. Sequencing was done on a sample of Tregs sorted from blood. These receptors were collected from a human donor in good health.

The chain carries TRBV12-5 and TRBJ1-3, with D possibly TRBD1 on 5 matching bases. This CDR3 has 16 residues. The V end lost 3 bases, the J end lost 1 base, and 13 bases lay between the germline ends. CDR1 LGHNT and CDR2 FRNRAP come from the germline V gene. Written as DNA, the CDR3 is TGTGCTAGTGGTTTTACCGTGACAGATTCTGGAAACACCATATATTTT. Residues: CASGFTVTDSGNTIYF.

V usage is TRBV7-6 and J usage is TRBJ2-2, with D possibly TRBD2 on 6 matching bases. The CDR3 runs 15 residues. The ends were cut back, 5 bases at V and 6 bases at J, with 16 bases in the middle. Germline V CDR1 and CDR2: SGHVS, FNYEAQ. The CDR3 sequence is CASSRDRGIPGELFF. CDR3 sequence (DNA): TGTGCCAGCAGCCGTGACCGCGGGATCCCCGGGGAGCTGTTTTTT.

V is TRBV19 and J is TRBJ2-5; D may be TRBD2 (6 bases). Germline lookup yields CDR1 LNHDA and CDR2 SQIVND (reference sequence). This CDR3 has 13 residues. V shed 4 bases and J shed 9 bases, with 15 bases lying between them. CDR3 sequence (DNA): TGTGCCAGTAGTACTTCGGGACTCCCAGCCCAGTACTTC. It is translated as CASSTSGLPAQYF.

Here the CDR3 DNA reads TGTGCCAGCAGTTTTCGACAGGGGAATTCACCCCTCCACTTT. It yields the protein CASSFRQGNSPLHF. This chain joins TRBV6-5 and TRBJ1-6; 8 bases agree with TRBD1. The CDR3 totals 14 residues. V was clipped by 4 bases and J by 7 bases; unmatched bases: 3. Germline assignment: CDR1 MNHEY and CDR2 SVGAGI.

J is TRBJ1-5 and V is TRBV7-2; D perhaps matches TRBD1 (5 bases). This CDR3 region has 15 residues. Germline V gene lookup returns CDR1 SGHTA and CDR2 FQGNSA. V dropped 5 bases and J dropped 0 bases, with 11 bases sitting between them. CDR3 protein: CASSLGLNSNQPQHF. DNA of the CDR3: TGTGCCAGCAGCCTGGGACTCAATAGCAATCAGCCCCAGCATTTT.

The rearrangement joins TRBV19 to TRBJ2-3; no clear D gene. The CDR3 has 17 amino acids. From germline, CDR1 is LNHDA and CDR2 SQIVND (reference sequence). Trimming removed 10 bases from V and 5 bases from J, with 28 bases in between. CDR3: CATLDKGALITGDTQYF. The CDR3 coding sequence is TGTGCCACCCTAGACAAAGGCGCCCTTATAACTGGAGATACGCAGTATTTT.

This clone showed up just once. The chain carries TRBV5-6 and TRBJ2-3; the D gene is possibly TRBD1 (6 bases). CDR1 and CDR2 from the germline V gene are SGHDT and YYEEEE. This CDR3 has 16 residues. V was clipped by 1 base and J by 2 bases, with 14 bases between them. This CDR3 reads CASSLWGRIFTDTQYF. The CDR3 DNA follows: TGTGCCAGCAGCTTGTGGGGGCGGATTTTCACAGATACGCAGTATTTT.

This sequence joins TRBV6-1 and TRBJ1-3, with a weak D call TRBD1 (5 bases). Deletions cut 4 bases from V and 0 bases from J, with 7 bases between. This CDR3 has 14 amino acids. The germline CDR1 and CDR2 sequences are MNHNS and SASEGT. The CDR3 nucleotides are TGTGCCAGCAGTGGGGACCACTCTGGAAACACCATATATTTT. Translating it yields CASSGDHSGNTIYF.

Here the CDR3 DNA reads TGTGCCAGCAGCCAAGGTCCAGGGATGGCCTACAATGAGCAGTTCTTC. Encoded protein: CASSQGPGMAYNEQFF. The gene calls are TRBV14 and TRBJ2-1, with a weak D call TRBD1 (5 bases). The germline V gene has CDR1 SGHDN and CDR2 FVKESK. Trimming removed 1 base from V and 2 bases from J, with 12 bases in between. There are 16 residues in the CDR3.

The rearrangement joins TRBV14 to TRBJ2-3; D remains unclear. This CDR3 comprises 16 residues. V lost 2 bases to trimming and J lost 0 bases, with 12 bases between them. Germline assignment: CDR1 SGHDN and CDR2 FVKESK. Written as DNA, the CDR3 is TGTGCCAGCAGCCAAATCGGTTCGAGGAGCACAGATACGCAGTATTTT. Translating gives CASSQIGSRSTDTQYF. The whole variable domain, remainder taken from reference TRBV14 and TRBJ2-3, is EAGVTQFPSHSVIEKGQTVTLRCDPISGHDNLYWYRRVMGKEIKFLLHFVKESKQDESGMPNNRFLAERTGGTYSTLKVQPAELEDSGVYFCASSQIGSRSTDTQYFGPGTRLTVL.

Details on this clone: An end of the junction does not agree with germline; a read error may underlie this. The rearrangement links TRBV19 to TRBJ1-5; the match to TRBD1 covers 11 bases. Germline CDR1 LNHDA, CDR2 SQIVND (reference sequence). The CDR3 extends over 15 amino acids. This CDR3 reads CASSPRDRGNPPQHF. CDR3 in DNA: TGTGCCAGTAGTCCCCGGGACAGGGGGAATCCGCCCCAGCATTTT.

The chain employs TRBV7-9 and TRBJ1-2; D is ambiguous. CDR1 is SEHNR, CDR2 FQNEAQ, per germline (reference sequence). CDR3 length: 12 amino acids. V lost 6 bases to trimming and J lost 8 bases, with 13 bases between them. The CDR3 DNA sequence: TGTGCCAGCAGTCCGGTAGACGGGGGCTACACCTTC. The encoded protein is CASSPVDGGYTF.

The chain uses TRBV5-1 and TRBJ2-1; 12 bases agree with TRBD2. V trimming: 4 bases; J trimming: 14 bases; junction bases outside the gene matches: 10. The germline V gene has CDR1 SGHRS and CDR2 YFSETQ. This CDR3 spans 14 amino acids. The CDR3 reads CASSPIETSGRKFF. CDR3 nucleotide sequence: TGCGCCAGCAGCCCTATCGAGACTAGCGGGAGAAAGTTCTTC. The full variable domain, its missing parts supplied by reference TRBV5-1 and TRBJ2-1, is KAGVTQTPRYLIKTRGQQVTLSCSPISGHRSVSWYQQTPGQGLQFLFEYFSETQRNKGNFPGRFSGRQFSNSRSEMNVSTLELGDSALYLCASSPIETSGRKFFGPGTRLTVL.

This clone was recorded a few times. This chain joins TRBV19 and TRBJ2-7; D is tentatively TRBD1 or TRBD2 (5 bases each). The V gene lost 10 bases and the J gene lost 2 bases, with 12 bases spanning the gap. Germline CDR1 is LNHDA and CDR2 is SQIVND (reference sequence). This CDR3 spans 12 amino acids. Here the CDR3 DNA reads TGTGCCACTACCGGGGCTGCCTACGAGCAGTACTTC. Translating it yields CATTGAAYEQYF. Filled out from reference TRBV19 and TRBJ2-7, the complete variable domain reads DGGITQSPKYLFRKEGQNVTLSCEQNLNHDAMYWYRQDPGQGLRLIYYSQIVNDFQKGDIAEGYSVSREKKESFPLTVTSAQKNPTAFYLCATTGAAYEQYFGPGTRLTVT.

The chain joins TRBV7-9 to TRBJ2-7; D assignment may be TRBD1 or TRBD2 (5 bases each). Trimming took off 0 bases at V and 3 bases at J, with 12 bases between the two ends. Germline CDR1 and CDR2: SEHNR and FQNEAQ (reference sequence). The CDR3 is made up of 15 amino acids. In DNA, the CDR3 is TGTGCCAGCAGCTTAGCGGTGGGACGAGGCTACGAGCAGTACTTC. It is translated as CASSLAVGRGYEQYF.

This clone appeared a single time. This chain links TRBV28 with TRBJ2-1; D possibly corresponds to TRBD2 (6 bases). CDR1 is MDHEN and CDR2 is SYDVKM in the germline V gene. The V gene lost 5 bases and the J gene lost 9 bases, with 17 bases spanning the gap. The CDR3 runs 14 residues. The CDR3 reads CASSAQTRPVEQFF. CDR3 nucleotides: TGTGCCAGCAGTGCCCAGACTAGACCGGTTGAGCAGTTCTTC.